Listed below are T cell receptor beta chains from one sample, sequenced in a study of response to subunit inactivated influenza vaccine. A single record per CDR3 protein comes from TCRdb applying MiXCR to the RT-PCR reads. The data show 630,000 or so distinct CDR3 sequences, with 15% to 18% seen just once and 11% held by the top ten. Specimen: PBMCs from blood, collected 11 to 12 days after vaccination. These receptors all come from a man in his fifties or sixties who received an inactivated influenza vaccine. Both conserved end residues are part of each CDR3. D genes are given only for firm matches. Only some rows state a clone size, as once, few, many or a class for expanded clones.

abundance	v_gene	j_gene	d_gene	CDR3nt	CDR3aa
few	TRBV10-3	TRBJ1-5	.	TGTGCCATTAAGGACGGAAGCAATCAGCCCCAGCATTTT	CAIKDGSNQPQHF
few	TRBV7-2	TRBJ2-3	.	TGTGCCAGCAGCTTAGCCCGGGCGGGGGCATTGGATACGCAGTATTTT	CASSLARAGALDTQYF
few	TRBV29-1	TRBJ1-1	TRBD1	TGCAGCGCCGAGGACAGGGAGGAAGCTTTCTTT	CSAEDREEAFF
many	TRBV28	TRBJ2-2	.	TGTGCCAGCCGCCAAACGAACACCGGGGAGCTGTTTTTT	CASRQTNTGELFF
few	TRBV20-1	TRBJ2-5	.	TGCAGTGCTGCGGACCCCGAAGAGACCCAGTACTTC	CSAADPEETQYF
few	TRBV30	TRBJ2-7	TRBD2	TGTGCCTGTTGCGGGGGGGGCGGAAACTCCTACGAGCAGTACTTC	CACCGGGGNSYEQYF
few	TRBV29-1	TRBJ2-5	TRBD1	TGCAGCGTTGAGGGCGCGGACAGGCGAGTAGAGACCCAGTACTTC	CSVEGADRRVETQYF
.	TRBV4-2	TRBJ1-4	TRBD1	TGTGCCAGCAGCCCGACAGGGGTGAGGGAACTGTTTTTT	CASSPTGVRELFF
few	TRBV12-3/TRBV12-4	TRBJ2-2	TRBD1	TGTGCCAGCAGGCGCAGGGGGCTAAGGACCGGGGAGCTGTTTTTT	CASRRRGLRTGELFF
.	TRBV5-4	TRBJ2-1	TRBD2	TGTGCCAGCAGCTTGCGGCGGGGGGGGAACAGTGAGCAGTTCTTC	CASSLRRGGNSEQFF
.	TRBV19	TRBJ2-3	TRBD1	TGTGCCAGTAGTCTAACGGGACAGGGTTTTACGGATACGCAGTATTTT	CASSLTGQGFTDTQYF
many	TRBV20-1	TRBJ2-5	TRBD2	TGCAGTGCTAGCGGGAGGGGGTTGAGAGAGACCCAGTACTTC	CSASGRGLRETQYF
.	TRBV9	TRBJ1-1	TRBD1	TGTGCCAGCAGCGACCAAGACAGGGGGAACACTGAAGCTTTCTTT	CASSDQDRGNTEAFF
many	TRBV4-1	TRBJ1-2	TRBD1	TGCGCCAGCAGCCAGGGACAGGGACCTAACTATGGCTACACCTTC	CASSQGQGPNYGYTF
.	TRBV5-1	TRBJ2-7	.	TGCGCCAGCATGGGCTCCTACGAGCAGTACTTC	CASMGSYEQYF
.	TRBV6-2/TRBV6-3	TRBJ1-2	.	TGTGCCAGCAGTTATCGGGCCCTGACCGGCTACACCTTC	CASSYRALTGYTF
few	TRBV5-1	TRBJ2-7	.	TGCGCCAGCAGCTCCCCGGACAGTGGGGCCTACGAGCAGTACTTC	CASSSPDSGAYEQYF
.	TRBV5-1	TRBJ2-1	.	TGCGCCAGCAGCCCCCTACAGGGAAACTACAATGAGCAGTTCTTC	CASSPLQGNYNEQFF
.	TRBV4-3	TRBJ1-1	.	TGCGCCAGCAGCCAAGCGGGTCTCCAGGATCCTGAAGCTTTCTTT	CASSQAGLQDPEAFF
few	TRBV5-6	TRBJ1-4	TRBD1	TGTGCCAGCAGCCGAAGACAGGGACTAAATGAAAAACTGTTTTTT	CASSRRQGLNEKLFF
.	TRBV12-3/TRBV12-4	TRBJ2-1	.	TGTGCCAGCACCGCTTGGGGCGTTGATGAGCAGTTCTTC	CASTAWGVDEQFF
.	TRBV5-1	TRBJ2-6	TRBD1	TGCGCCAGCCGCCGGGACAGGGTTAACTCTGGGGCCAACGTCCTGACTTTC	CASRRDRVNSGANVLTF
.	TRBV7-2	TRBJ2-2	TRBD1	TGTGCCAGCAGCGAGGGACAGATGGGCGGGGAGCTGTTTTTT	CASSEGQMGGELFF
few	TRBV2	TRBJ2-7	.	TGTGCCAGCAGGGTCACGGGGGCCTACGAGCAGTACTTC	CASRVTGAYEQYF
.	TRBV5-5	TRBJ2-7	.	TGTGCCAGCAGCCTCTCAGGGTACAGTCTATACGAGCAGTACTTC	CASSLSGYSLYEQYF
many	TRBV12-3/TRBV12-4	TRBJ2-6	.	TGTGCCAGCAGTTTAAGAGGCTCGACTGGGGCCAACGTCCTGACTTTC	CASSLRGSTGANVLTF
.	TRBV7-9	TRBJ2-7	.	TGTGCCAGCAGCTTAGTCGGGAAATACCACGAGCAGTACTTC	CASSLVGKYHEQYF
few	TRBV20-1	TRBJ1-1	.	TGCAGTGCTAGAGGGGGGCTGGAGGGCGGCACTGAAGCTTTCTTT	CSARGGLEGGTEAFF
many	TRBV7-7	TRBJ2-1	.	TGTGCCAGCAGCCTAGGGCATCTAGTTTCCTACAATGAGCAGTTCTTC	CASSLGHLVSYNEQFF
few	TRBV5-1	TRBJ1-1	.	TGCGCCAGCAGCCCCGCCCCAGGGGTGAACACTGAAGCTTTCTTT	CASSPAPGVNTEAFF
.	TRBV6-5	TRBJ2-6	TRBD2	TGTGCCAGCAGTTACATGTTCGCGGGGGGTGGGGCCAACGTCCTGACTTTC	CASSYMFAGGGANVLTF
few	TRBV13	TRBJ2-5	TRBD1	TGTGCCAGCAGCAGCCGGGACAGGTTCCCCCAACAACCTCTTCAAGAGACCCAGTACTTC	CASSSRDRFPQQPLQETQYF
few	TRBV14	TRBJ2-3	.	TGTGCCAGCAGCCAGGAGGTACGCACAGATACGCAGTATTTT	CASSQEVRTDTQYF
.	TRBV19	TRBJ2-2	.	TGTGCCAGTAGTATTCGGCCCTCGGGGGCCGGGGAGCTGTTTTTT	CASSIRPSGAGELFF
few	TRBV9	TRBJ2-4	.	TGTGCCAGCAGCGCGGACCAGAAAAACATTCAGTACTTC	CASSADQKNIQYF
.	TRBV6-5	TRBJ2-1	.	TGTGCCAGCAGTTACTCGTTCACAGGGTGGGGCAATGAGCAGTTCTTC	CASSYSFTGWGNEQFF
.	TRBV10-3	TRBJ1-1	.	TGTGCCTCGATAGCACAGGGTTCCACTGAAGCTTTCTTT	CASIAQGSTEAFF
many	TRBV12-3/TRBV12-4	TRBJ1-1	TRBD1	TGTGCCAGCAGAGGACAGGGGACGGGCACTGAAGCTTTCTTT	CASRGQGTGTEAFF
.	TRBV7-9	TRBJ2-7	.	TGTGCCAGCAGCACCGGGGGACACTCCTACGAGCAGTACTTC	CASSTGGHSYEQYF
.	TRBV5-5	TRBJ2-5	.	TGTGCCAGCAGCTTGGGACACAACCAAGAGACCCAGTACTTC	CASSLGHNQETQYF
few	TRBV20-1	TRBJ1-2	TRBD1	TGCAGTGCTAGGCAGGGGGCCTCTAACTATGGCTACACCTTC	CSARQGASNYGYTF
.	TRBV11-2	TRBJ2-1	.	TGTGCCAGCAGCTTAGTTCGGAGTGGGAATGAGCAGTTCTTC	CASSLVRSGNEQFF
many	TRBV20-1	TRBJ2-1	TRBD1	TGCAGTGCTACTCGGGACAGGGGGCTCAATGAGCAGTTCTTC	CSATRDRGLNEQFF
.	TRBV9	TRBJ2-4	TRBD1	TGTGCCAGCAGCGTCCTCGGGACAGGGGAAAACATTCAGTACTTC	CASSVLGTGENIQYF
.	TRBV20-1	TRBJ2-5	TRBD2	TGCAGTGCTACCTCCGGGACTAGCGTCCAAGAGACCCAGTACTTC	CSATSGTSVQETQYF
.	TRBV9	TRBJ2-5	.	TGTGCCAGCAGCGCCAGGGAAGAGACCCAGTACTTC	CASSAREETQYF
.	TRBV5-1	TRBJ2-5	.	TGCGCCAGCAGCTTTTCCGGGACAGCGGGAGAGACCCAGTACTTC	CASSFSGTAGETQYF
.	TRBV6-6	TRBJ1-1	.	TGTGCCAGCAGTTACTCCCACCAGGGGGAAGCTTTCTTT	CASSYSHQGEAFF
many	TRBV4-3	TRBJ2-7	.	TGCGCCAGCAGCCACAGGGAGAGGAGCTCCTACGAGCAGTACTTC	CASSHRERSSYEQYF
many	TRBV20-1	TRBJ2-1	TRBD2	TGCAGTGCTACCTCCGTATGGGGAAGCGGGAGGGGCGGGAATGAGCAGTTCTTC	CSATSVWGSGRGGNEQFF
few	TRBV12-3/TRBV12-4	TRBJ1-5	.	TGTGCCAGCAGGGGCGACAGTTGGGGTCAGCCCCAGCATTTT	CASRGDSWGQPQHF
many	TRBV7-2	TRBJ1-6	.	TGTGCCAGCAGCTTCGGCACAGGCAGCGCCCTCCACTTT	CASSFGTGSALHF
many	TRBV7-2	TRBJ2-3	TRBD2	TGTGCCAGCACCCCGGGACTAGCGGGAAGGGCAGATACGCAGTATTTT	CASTPGLAGRADTQYF
few	TRBV4-3	TRBJ1-5	.	TGCGCCAGCAGCCAAGAAAGGGCCCCCAATCAGCCCCAGCATTTT	CASSQERAPNQPQHF
.	TRBV20-1	TRBJ2-7	TRBD2	TGCAGTGCCACCGGGACTAGGAGCCGCGAGCAGTACTTC	CSATGTRSREQYF